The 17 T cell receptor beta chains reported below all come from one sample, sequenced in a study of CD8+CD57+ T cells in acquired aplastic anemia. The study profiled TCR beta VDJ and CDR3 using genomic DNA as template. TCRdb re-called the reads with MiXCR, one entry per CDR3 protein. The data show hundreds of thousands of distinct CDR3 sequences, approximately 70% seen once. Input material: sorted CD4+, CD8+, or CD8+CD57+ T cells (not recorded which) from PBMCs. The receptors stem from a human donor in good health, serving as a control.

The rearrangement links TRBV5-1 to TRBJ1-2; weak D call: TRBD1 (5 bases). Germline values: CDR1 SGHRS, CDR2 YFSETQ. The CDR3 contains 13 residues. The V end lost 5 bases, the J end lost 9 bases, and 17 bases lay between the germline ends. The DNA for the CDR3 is TGCGCCAGCAGTCTTTCACAGACAGATAGCTACACCTTC. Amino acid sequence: CASSLSQTDSYTF.

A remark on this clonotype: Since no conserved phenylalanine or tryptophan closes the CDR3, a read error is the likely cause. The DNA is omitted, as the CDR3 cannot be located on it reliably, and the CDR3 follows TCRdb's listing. CDR3 sequence: CASSGRNRGQGSY. The chain joins TRBV7-9 to TRBJ1-2; TRBD1, the table's D call, lacks a check against the DNA. The CDR3 is made up of 13 amino acids, end residues included. Germline V gives CDR1 SEHNR, CDR2 FQNEAQ (reference sequence).

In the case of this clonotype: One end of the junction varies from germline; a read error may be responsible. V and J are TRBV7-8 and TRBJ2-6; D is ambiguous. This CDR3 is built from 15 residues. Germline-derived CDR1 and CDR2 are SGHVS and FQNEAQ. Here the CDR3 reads CASILRGGEQYFLTF. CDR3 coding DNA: TGTGCCAGCATCTTACGCGGCGGCGAGCAGTACTTCCTGACTTTC.

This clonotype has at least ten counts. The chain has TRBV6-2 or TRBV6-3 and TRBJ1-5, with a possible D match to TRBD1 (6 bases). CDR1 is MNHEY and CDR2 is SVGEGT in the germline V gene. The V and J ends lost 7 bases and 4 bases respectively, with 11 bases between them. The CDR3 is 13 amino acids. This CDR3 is CASKPQGNQPQHF. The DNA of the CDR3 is TGTGCCAGCAAGCCACAGGGAAATCAGCCCCAGCATTTT.

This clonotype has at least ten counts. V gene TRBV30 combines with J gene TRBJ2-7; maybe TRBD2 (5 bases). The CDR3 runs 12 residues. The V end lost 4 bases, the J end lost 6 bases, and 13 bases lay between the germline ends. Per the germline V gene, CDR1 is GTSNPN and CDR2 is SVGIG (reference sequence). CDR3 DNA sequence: TGTGCCTGGAATGGCGGGTCGACCGAGCAGTACTTC. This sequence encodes CAWNGGSTEQYF.

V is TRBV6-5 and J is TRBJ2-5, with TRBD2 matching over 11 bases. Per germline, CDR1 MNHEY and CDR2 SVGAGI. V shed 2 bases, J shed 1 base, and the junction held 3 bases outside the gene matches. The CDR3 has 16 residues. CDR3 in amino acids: CASSYPTSGGQETQYF. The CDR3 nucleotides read TGTGCCAGCAGTTACCCCACTAGCGGGGGCCAAGAGACCCAGTACTTC.

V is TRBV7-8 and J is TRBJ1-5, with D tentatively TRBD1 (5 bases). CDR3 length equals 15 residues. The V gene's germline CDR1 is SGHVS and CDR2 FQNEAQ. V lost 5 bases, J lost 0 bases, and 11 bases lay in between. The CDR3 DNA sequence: TGTGCCAGCAGCCACGGGACCGTTAGCAATCAGCCCCAGCATTTT. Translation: CASSHGTVSNQPQHF.

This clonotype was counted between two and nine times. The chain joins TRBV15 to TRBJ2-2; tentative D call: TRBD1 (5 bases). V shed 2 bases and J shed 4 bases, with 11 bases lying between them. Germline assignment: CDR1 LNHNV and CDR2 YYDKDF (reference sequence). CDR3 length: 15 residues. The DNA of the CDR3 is TGTGCCACCAGCAGACGTACCCAGGGCACCGGGGAGCTGTTTTTT. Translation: CATSRRTQGTGELFF.

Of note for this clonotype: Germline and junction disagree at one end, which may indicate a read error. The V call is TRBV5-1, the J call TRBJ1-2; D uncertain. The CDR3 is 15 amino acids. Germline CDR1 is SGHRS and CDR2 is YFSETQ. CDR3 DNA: TGTGCCAGCAGCTTATCACCCCTGGGCCCGAGAGGCTACACCTTC. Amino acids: CASSLSPLGPRGYTF.

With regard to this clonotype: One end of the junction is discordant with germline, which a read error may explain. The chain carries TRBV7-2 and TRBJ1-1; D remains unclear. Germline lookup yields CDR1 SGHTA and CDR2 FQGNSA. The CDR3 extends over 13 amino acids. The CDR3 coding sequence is TGTGCCAGCAGCTTCGCGGAGAAGACTGAAGCTGGCTTT. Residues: CASSFAEKTEAGF.

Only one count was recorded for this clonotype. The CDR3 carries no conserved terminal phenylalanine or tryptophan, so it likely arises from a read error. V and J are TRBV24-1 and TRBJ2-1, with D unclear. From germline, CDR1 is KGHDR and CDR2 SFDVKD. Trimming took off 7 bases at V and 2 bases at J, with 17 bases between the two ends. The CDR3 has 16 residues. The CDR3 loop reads CATSVTSDHTYNEQFC. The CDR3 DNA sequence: TGTGCCACCAGCGTAACCAGCGATCATACCTACAATGAGCAGTTCTGC.

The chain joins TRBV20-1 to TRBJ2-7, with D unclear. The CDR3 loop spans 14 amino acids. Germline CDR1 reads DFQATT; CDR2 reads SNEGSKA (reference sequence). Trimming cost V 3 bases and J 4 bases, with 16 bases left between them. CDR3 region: CSASPRRAMYEQYF. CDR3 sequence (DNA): TGCAGTGCTAGTCCGAGACGGGCCATGTACGAGCAGTACTTC.

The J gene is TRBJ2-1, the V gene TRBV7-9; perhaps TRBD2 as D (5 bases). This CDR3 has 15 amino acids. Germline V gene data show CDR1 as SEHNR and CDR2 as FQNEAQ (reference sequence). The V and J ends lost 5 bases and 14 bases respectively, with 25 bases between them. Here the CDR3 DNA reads TGTGCCAGCAGCCCGCGGTGGAGCTCCTACAACGGGGAGTTCTTC. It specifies CASSPRWSSYNGEFF.

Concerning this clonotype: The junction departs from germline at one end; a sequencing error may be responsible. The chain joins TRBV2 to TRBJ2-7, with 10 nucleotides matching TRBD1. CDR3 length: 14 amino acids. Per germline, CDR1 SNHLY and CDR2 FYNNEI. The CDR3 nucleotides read TGTGCCAGCAGTTGGACAGGGGGGGGCTACGGCCAGACCTTC. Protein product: CASSWTGGGYGQTF.

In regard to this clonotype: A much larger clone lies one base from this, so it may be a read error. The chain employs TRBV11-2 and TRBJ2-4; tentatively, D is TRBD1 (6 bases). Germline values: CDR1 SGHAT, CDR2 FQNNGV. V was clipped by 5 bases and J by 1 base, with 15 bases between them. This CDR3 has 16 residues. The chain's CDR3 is CASSLSQGMAKNIQYF. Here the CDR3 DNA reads TGTGCCAGCAGCCTCTCACAGGGAATGGCCAAAAACATTCAGTACTTC. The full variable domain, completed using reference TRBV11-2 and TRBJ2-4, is EAGVAQSPRYKIIEKRQSVAFWCNPISGHATLYWYQQILGQGPKLLIQFQNNGVVDDSQLPKDRFSAERLKGVDSTLKIQPAKLEDSAVYLCASSLSQGMAKNIQYFGAGTRLSVL.

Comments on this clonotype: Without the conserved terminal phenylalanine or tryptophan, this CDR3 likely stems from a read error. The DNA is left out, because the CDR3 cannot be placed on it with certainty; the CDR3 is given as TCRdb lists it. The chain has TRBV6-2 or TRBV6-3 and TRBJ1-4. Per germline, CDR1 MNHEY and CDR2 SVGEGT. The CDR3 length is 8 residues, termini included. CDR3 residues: CASSTTSG.

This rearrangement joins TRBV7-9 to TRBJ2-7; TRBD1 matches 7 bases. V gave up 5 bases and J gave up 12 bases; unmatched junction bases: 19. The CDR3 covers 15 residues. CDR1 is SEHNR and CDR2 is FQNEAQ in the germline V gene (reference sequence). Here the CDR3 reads CASSEGAGANEELYF. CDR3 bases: TGTGCCAGCAGCGAGGGGGCAGGGGCTAATGAAGAACTGTACTTC.